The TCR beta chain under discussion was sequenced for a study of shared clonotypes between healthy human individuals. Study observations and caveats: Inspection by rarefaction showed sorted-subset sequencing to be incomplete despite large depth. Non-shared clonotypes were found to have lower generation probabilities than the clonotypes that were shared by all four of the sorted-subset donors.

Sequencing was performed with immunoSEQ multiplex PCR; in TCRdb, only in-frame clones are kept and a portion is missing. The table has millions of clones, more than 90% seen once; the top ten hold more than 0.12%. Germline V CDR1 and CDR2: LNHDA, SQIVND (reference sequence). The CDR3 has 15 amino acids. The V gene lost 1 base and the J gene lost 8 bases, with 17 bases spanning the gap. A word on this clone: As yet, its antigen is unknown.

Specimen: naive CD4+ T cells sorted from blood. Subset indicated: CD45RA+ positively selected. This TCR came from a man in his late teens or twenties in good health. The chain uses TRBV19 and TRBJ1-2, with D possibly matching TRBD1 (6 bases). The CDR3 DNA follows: TGTGCCAGTAGTATAGTTAACAGGGAGACGGTCGGCTACACCTTC. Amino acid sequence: CASSIVNRETVGYTF.